The 3 T cell receptor beta chains presented below share a single source sample, sequenced in a study of blood T cell repertoires in COVID-19. Libraries were prepared by immunoSEQ multiplex PCR; TCRdb keeps only in-frame clonotypes and omits some of them. The sample includes about 170,000 clones, 88% of them seen just once. The sample was peripheral blood. The receptors originated from a man aged 50 to 60 who had recovered from COVID-19.

The chain is built from TRBV5-5 and TRBJ2-1; TRBD2 matches 9 bases. The CDR3 sequence is 16 residues long. The germline CDR1 and CDR2 sequences are SGHKS and YYEKEE (reference sequence). V shed 0 bases, J shed 4 bases, and the junction held 5 bases outside the gene matches. The CDR3: CASSLEVAGVYNEQFF. DNA of the CDR3: TGTGCCAGCAGCTTGGAGGTAGCGGGGGTATACAATGAGCAGTTCTTC.

V gene TRBV24-1 combines with J gene TRBJ2-3; no clear D gene. Trimming took 6 bases from V and 1 from J, leaving 13 bases between them. The CDR3 is 15 amino acids. Germline V gene data show CDR1 as KGHDR and CDR2 as SFDVKD. CDR3 sequence reads: CATSLSRVRTDTQYF. The CDR3 DNA reads as TGTGCCACCAGTCTCAGTCGGGTGCGCACAGATACGCAGTATTTT.

V and J are TRBV19 and TRBJ1-5; possible D gene TRBD1, 5 bases. The CDR3 covers 15 residues. Per the germline V gene, CDR1 is LNHDA and CDR2 is SQIVND (reference sequence). Trimming shortened V by 4 bases and J by 0 bases, and 10 bases separated the two germline ends. The CDR3 region has the DNA TGTGCCAGTAGTAATAGCAGGGCTAGCAATCAGCCCCAGCATTTT. Protein sequence: CASSNSRASNQPQHF.